These 13 T cell receptor beta chains were all obtained from the same sample, sequenced in a study of graft-versus-host responses after intestinal transplantation (dated by TCRdb to the early 2020s). Library construction relied on the immunoSEQ multiplex PCR assay. TCRdb took this table from immuneACCESS and kept in-frame rearrangements with V and J called. Such tables lack part of the clones; where checked against another copy, unresolved V genes explain under half of the gap, and the rest is unexplained. The sample profile shows 100,000 to 120,000 clones; about 93% of them were found once. The biggest ten clones account for 0.45% to 0.65% of the sample. Antigens for these TCRs are unknown. Per the publication, the time point label means: cells obtained before transplantation from donor or recipient. This specimen consisted of unstimulated CD8+ T cells sorted from spleen or lymph node cells, obtained before intestinal transplant. These receptor sequences come from a human donor who received an intestinal transplant.

This chain links TRBV19 with TRBJ1-5; D ambiguous. CDR3 length: 13 amino acids. V was clipped by 1 base and J by 4 bases, with 5 bases between them. In germline, CDR1 is LNHDA, CDR2 SQIVND (reference sequence). Here the CDR3 DNA reads TGTGCCAGTAGTATAGCCAGGAATCAGCCCCAGCATTTT. Its translation: CASSIARNQPQHF.

The chain has TRBV28 and TRBJ2-7; 7 nucleotides agree with TRBD2. This CDR3 is 12 amino acids long. Germline CDR1 and CDR2: MDHEN and SYDVKM. V shed 6 bases and J 3 bases; nucleotides not matched to a gene: 2. The CDR3 nucleotides read TGTGCCAGCAGCGGACTAGACTACGAGCAGTACTTC. Translated: CASSGLDYEQYF.

The chain employs TRBV6-5 and TRBJ2-1; no clear D gene. Trimming stripped 2 bases from V and 7 bases from J, with 9 bases between. The CDR3 spans 13 residues. Germline V gene lookup returns CDR1 MNHEY and CDR2 SVGAGI. The CDR3, as DNA: TGTGCCAGCAGTTACGGACCTGGGAATGAGCAGTTCTTC. Residues: CASSYGPGNEQFF.

The chain is built from TRBV6-5 and TRBJ2-1; TRBD2 might be the D (6 bases). This CDR3 spans 15 amino acids. Deletions cut 9 bases from V and 4 bases from J, with 19 bases between. Germline assignment: CDR1 MNHEY and CDR2 SVGAGI. CDR3 coding DNA: TGTGCCAGTCACCTGGGGAGGAGTGGGTACAATGAGCAGTTCTTC. It specifies CASHLGRSGYNEQFF.

The V and J genes are TRBV19 and TRBJ1-1, with D maybe TRBD1 (6 bases). The V gene lost 6 bases and the J gene lost 1 base, with 15 bases spanning the gap. Germline CDR1 LNHDA, CDR2 SQIVND (reference sequence). The CDR3 totals 15 residues. The CDR3 DNA sequence: TGTGCCAGTAGCCCCGGCCCGGGACAGAACACTGAAGCTTTCTTT. It yields the protein CASSPGPGQNTEAFF.

The rearrangement joins TRBV7-9 to TRBJ1-1; D remains ambiguous. The CDR3 covers 13 residues. The V and J ends lost 10 bases and 2 bases respectively, with 14 bases between them. The germline gives CDR1 SEHNR, CDR2 FQNEAQ (reference sequence). The CDR3 spells CAITIGSNTEAFF. The CDR3 DNA reads as TGTGCCATCACGATCGGGTCAAACACTGAAGCTTTCTTT.

The rearrangement links TRBV7-4 to TRBJ1-1; 9 bases are shared with TRBD1. Germline V gene sequence: CDR1 SGHVT, CDR2 SQSDAQ. The CDR3 length is 15 residues. The junction had 4 bases not matched to a gene; V was cut back by 4 bases and J by 1 base. This CDR3 is CASSSDRGRNTEAFF. The CDR3 nucleotides are TGTGCCAGCAGCTCGGACAGGGGCCGGAACACTGAAGCTTTCTTT.

This chain uses TRBV28 with TRBJ2-7; TRBD2 matches at 9 bases. Per germline, CDR1 MDHEN and CDR2 SYDVKM. The V and J ends lost 7 bases and 4 bases, in that order; junction bases with no gene match: 11. The CDR3 runs 15 residues. The CDR3 loop is CASTLNSGRGYEQYF. The CDR3 DNA follows: TGTGCCAGCACCCTTAATAGCGGGAGAGGGTACGAGCAGTACTTC.

The V call is TRBV27, the J call TRBJ1-5; no reliable D call. In germline, CDR1 is MNHEY, CDR2 SMNVEV (reference sequence). There are 12 residues in the CDR3. The germline V and J ends were trimmed by 6 bases and 0 bases, with 3 bases remaining between them. CDR3 sequence: CASRGSNQPQHF. CDR3 nucleotide sequence: TGTGCCAGCAGGGGTAGCAATCAGCCCCAGCATTTT.

The chain employs TRBV19 and TRBJ1-4; D remains ambiguous. Germline V gives CDR1 LNHDA, CDR2 SQIVND (reference sequence). The CDR3 has 16 amino acids. The V and J ends lost 6 bases and 5 bases respectively, with 19 bases between them. CDR3 sequence reads: CASRPVGALWNEKLFF. CDR3 nucleotide sequence: TGTGCCAGTAGGCCGGTTGGTGCCCTTTGGAATGAAAAACTGTTTTTT.

A remark on this clone: The sample contains more than one DNA sequence encoding this CDR3. The J gene is TRBJ2-1, the V gene TRBV7-9, with 10 bases identical to TRBD2. V lost 1 base, J lost 5 bases, and 2 bases stayed unmatched. The CDR3 has 15 amino acids. CDR1 SEHNR and CDR2 FQNEAQ come from the germline V gene (reference sequence). The CDR3 nucleotides are TGTGCCAGCAGCTTAGTCGGACTAGCGGACAATGAGCAGTTCTTC. Encoded protein: CASSLVGLADNEQFF. Full variable domain (outside the CDR3, taken from reference TRBV7-9 and TRBJ2-1): DTGVSQNPRHKITKRGQNVTFRCDPISEHNRLYWYRQTLGQGPEFLTYFQNEAQLEKSRLLSDRFSAERPKGSFSTLEIQRTEQGDSAMYLCASSLVGLADNEQFFGPGTRLTVL.

V is TRBV4-1 and J is TRBJ2-5; possibly TRBD1 for D (6 bases). The germline V gene has CDR1 MGHRA and CDR2 YSYEKL. The CDR3 extends over 15 amino acids. V was pared by 0 bases and J by 3 bases, with 11 bases between. Here the CDR3 DNA reads TGCGCCAGCAGCCAAGACGACAGGCGTAAAGAGACCCAGTACTTC. It encodes CASSQDDRRKETQYF.

The V and J genes are TRBV11-2 and TRBJ2-2; possibly TRBD1 or TRBD2 for D (5 bases each). This CDR3 has 17 amino acids. Germline CDR1 and CDR2: SGHAT and FQNNGV. Trimming shortened V by 3 bases and J by 4 bases, and 18 bases separated the two germline ends. In DNA form, the CDR3 reads TGTGCCAGCAGCTTCTTCTCCGGACAACGGGGCACCGGGGAGCTGTTTTTT. This sequence encodes CASSFFSGQRGTGELFF.